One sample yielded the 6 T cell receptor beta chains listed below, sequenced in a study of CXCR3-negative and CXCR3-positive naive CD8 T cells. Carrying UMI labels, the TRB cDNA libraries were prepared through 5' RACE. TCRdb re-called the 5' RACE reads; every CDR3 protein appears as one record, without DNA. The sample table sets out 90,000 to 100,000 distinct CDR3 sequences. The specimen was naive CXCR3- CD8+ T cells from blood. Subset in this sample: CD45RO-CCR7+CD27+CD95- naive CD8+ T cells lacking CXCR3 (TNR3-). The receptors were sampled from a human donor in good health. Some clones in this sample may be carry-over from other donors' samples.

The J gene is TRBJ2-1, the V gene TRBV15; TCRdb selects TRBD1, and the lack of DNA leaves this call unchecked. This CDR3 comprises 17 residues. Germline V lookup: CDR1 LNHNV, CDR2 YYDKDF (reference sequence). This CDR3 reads CATSRDWGGGTLSEQFF.

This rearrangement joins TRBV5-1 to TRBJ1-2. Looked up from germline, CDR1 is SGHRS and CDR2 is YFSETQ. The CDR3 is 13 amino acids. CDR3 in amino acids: CASSLPPNYGYTF.

CDR3 sequence reads: CSVKGETEQYF. The rearrangement uses TRBV29-1 and TRBJ2-7. Germline V lookup: CDR1 SQVTM, CDR2 ANQGSEA. The CDR3 totals 11 residues.

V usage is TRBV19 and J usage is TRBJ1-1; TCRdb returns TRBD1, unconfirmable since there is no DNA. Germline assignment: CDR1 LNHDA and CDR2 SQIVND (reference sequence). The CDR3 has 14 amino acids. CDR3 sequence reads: CASSPSGGPAEAFF.

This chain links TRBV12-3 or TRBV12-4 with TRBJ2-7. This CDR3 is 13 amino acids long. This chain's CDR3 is CASSAALVNEQYF.

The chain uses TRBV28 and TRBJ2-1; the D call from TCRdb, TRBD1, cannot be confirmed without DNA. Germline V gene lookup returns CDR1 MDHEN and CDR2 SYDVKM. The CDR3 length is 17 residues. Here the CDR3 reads CASSTTRMADWGNEQFF.